The T cell receptor beta chain described here comes from a study of blood T cell repertoires in COVID-19. Study as a whole: Italy, Spain and the United States were the sources of the convalescent and acute COVID-19 samples. PBMCs, B-cell-depleted T cells, or T cells were the source of the cDNA or gDNA that made up the material.

CDR1 is LNHDA, CDR2 SQIVND, per germline (reference sequence). The trim removed 5 bases at V and 4 bases at J, leaving 8 bases unmatched. The CDR3 consists of 16 residues. Only in-frame clones appear in the TCRdb table, and some are missing; sequencing was by immunoSEQ multiplex PCR. The sample shows around 99,000 clones, 75% to 90% of them seen only once. The receptor was isolated from a woman in her forties or fifties with acute or convalescent COVID-19. The J gene is TRBJ1-6, the V gene TRBV19; TRBD1 aligns across 7 bases. Sample: peripheral blood. The CDR3 sequence: CASSPRTGFYNSPLHF. CDR3 DNA sequence: TGTGCCAGTAGTCCCCGGACAGGATTTTATAATTCACCCCTCCACTTT.